Each of the 21 T cell receptor beta chains below was sequenced from the same sample in a study of T cell responses to AZD1222 COVID-19 vaccine. The assay was immunoSEQ multiplex PCR, and TCRdb's table has in-frame clones only and misses some. The table lists roughly 150,000 clones, almost 90% of them singletons. This specimen consisted of peripheral blood, obtained on day 0 of AZD1222 vaccination. These receptors originate from an adult in good health.

V gene TRBV9 combines with J gene TRBJ2-5, with 7 bases lining up with TRBD1. V dropped 3 bases and J dropped 4; count of bases not matched to a gene: 3. Germline V gene data show CDR1 as SGDLS and CDR2 as YYNGEE. The CDR3 runs 13 residues. CDR3 in amino acids: CASSDNRGETQYF. CDR3 sequence (DNA): TGTGCCAGCAGCGACAACAGGGGAGAGACCCAGTACTTC.

The chain is built from TRBV6-2 or TRBV6-3 and TRBJ1-1; 8 bases line up with TRBD1. The CDR3 runs to 13 residues. CDR1 is MNHEY, CDR2 SVGEGT, per germline. J lost 4 bases, V lost 4 bases, and 2 bases had no gene match. DNA of the CDR3: TGTGCCAGCAGTTCAGGGGGCCTCACTGAAGCTTTCTTT. Its protein product is CASSSGGLTEAFF.

Remarks on this clone: The same CDR3 can be traced to other DNA sequences in this sample. V gene TRBV7-8 combines with J gene TRBJ1-3, with 8 bases matching TRBD1. The CDR3 runs to 14 residues. Looked up from germline, CDR1 is SGHVS and CDR2 is FQNEAQ. The trim removed 2 bases at V and 4 bases at J, leaving 1 base unmatched. The DNA of the CDR3 is TGTGCCAGCAGCTTACAGGGGGCGGGAAACACCATATATTTT. It yields the protein CASSLQGAGNTIYF.

This chain joins TRBV19 and TRBJ2-7; maybe TRBD2 (5 bases). Per germline, CDR1 LNHDA and CDR2 SQIVND (reference sequence). V lost 3 bases and J lost 3, with 12 bases in between. The length of the CDR3 is 14 residues. The CDR3 sequence: CASSIIHGSYEQYF. The CDR3 DNA sequence: TGTGCCAGTAGTATCATTCATGGGAGCTACGAGCAGTACTTC.

The chain carries TRBV30 and TRBJ2-5; TRBD2 aligns across 7 bases. Germline V gene lookup returns CDR1 GTSNPN and CDR2 SVGIG (reference sequence). After removal of 1 base from V and 3 bases from J, the junction contained 5 bases not matched to a gene. The CDR3 sequence is 14 residues long. The CDR3 sequence: CAWSGIAGEETQYF. The DNA for the CDR3 is TGTGCCTGGAGTGGAATAGCGGGTGAAGAGACCCAGTACTTC.

V gene TRBV19 combines with J gene TRBJ1-2; no definite D call. V was shortened by 5 bases and J by 3 bases, with 7 bases between the two germline ends. The CDR3 loop spans 12 amino acids. Germline V lookup: CDR1 LNHDA, CDR2 SQIVND (reference sequence). CDR3 protein: CASSESDYGYTF. CDR3 in DNA: TGTGCCAGTAGTGAGTCGGACTATGGCTACACCTTC.

This clone came up a few times. The V gene is TRBV29-1, the J gene TRBJ1-2; 11 bases fit TRBD1. V lost 2 bases and J lost 6; bases outside the gene matches: 2. There are 13 residues in the CDR3. Germline V gives CDR1 SQVTM, CDR2 ANQGSEA. The CDR3: CSVERTGGHGYTF. CDR3 sequence (DNA): TGCAGCGTTGAACGGACAGGGGGCCATGGCTACACCTTC.

This rearrangement joins TRBV27 to TRBJ2-1; 9 nucleotides line up with TRBD1. The ends lost 8 bases at V and 9 bases at J; junction bases unmatched: 11. The CDR3 contains 14 residues. Germline V CDR1 and CDR2: MNHEY, SMNVEV (reference sequence). This CDR3 is CASAPGQGAFEQFF. The DNA of the CDR3 is TGTGCCAGCGCCCCGGGACAGGGTGCGTTTGAGCAGTTCTTC.

V gene TRBV19 combines with J gene TRBJ1-5; a weak D match, TRBD1 (6 bases). In germline, CDR1 is LNHDA, CDR2 SQIVND (reference sequence). The CDR3 extends over 14 amino acids. Trimming pared 4 bases from V and 3 bases from J, leaving 10 bases between. DNA of the CDR3: TGTGCCAGTAGTACGCGGACAGACAATCAGCCCCAGCATTTT. Protein sequence: CASSTRTDNQPQHF.

The chain uses TRBV6-5 and TRBJ2-1; D possibly corresponds to TRBD2 (5 bases). This CDR3 spans 14 amino acids. V lost 7 bases, J lost 4 bases, and 14 bases lay in between. Per germline, CDR1 MNHEY and CDR2 SVGAGI. The CDR3 loop reads CASKGGSLYNEQFF. In DNA form, the CDR3 reads TGTGCCAGCAAGGGCGGGTCCCTATACAATGAGCAGTTCTTC.

This rearrangement joins TRBV7-2 to TRBJ2-3; no definite D call. Germline V gene lookup returns CDR1 SGHTA and CDR2 FQGNSA. The CDR3 extends over 16 amino acids. V lost 2 bases to trimming and J lost 3 bases, with 15 bases between them. In DNA form, the CDR3 reads TGTGCCAGCAGCTTAAGTCAGGCAGCGACAACAGATACGCAGTATTTT. Protein product: CASSLSQAATTDTQYF. Drawing the rest from reference TRBV7-2 and TRBJ2-3, the complete variable domain is GAGVSQSPSNKVTEKGKDVELRCDPISGHTALYWYRQSLGQGLEFLIYFQGNSAPDKSGLPSDRFSAERTGGSVSTLTIQRTQQEDSAVYLCASSLSQAATTDTQYFGPGTRLTVL.

This chain joins TRBV5-5 and TRBJ2-7; D unresolved. This CDR3 contains 14 residues. CDR1 and CDR2 from the germline V gene are SGHKS and YYEKEE (reference sequence). The V end lost 0 bases, the J end lost 1 base, and 8 bases lay between the germline ends. The CDR3 sequence is CASSLGHLSYEQYF. Written as DNA, the CDR3 is TGTGCCAGCAGCTTGGGACACCTATCCTACGAGCAGTACTTC.

The chain links TRBV4-3 to TRBJ2-5; no definite D call. Trimming cost V 1 base and J 4 bases, with 4 bases left between them. The CDR3 is 12 amino acids. Germline loops: CDR1 LGHNA, CDR2 YSLEER. The CDR3 region has the DNA TGCGCCAGCAGCCAAGCGGGAGAGACCCAGTACTTC. It translates to CASSQAGETQYF.

V is TRBV19 and J is TRBJ1-5; D is undetermined. This CDR3 has 14 residues. Trimming took 5 bases from V and 6 from J, leaving 14 bases between them. Germline V lookup: CDR1 LNHDA, CDR2 SQIVND (reference sequence). Here the CDR3 reads CASSGESGFQPQHF. The CDR3, as DNA: TGTGCCAGTAGTGGTGAGTCGGGGTTTCAGCCCCAGCATTTT.

V gene TRBV7-2 combines with J gene TRBJ2-3; the D is unclear. V lost 1 base and J 0 bases, leaving 8 bases between the germline ends. CDR3 length: 15 residues. Germline CDR1 and CDR2: SGHTA and FQGNSA. The CDR3 bases are TGTGCCAGCAGCTTAGTGTGGGTTAGCACAGATACGCAGTATTTT. This gives the protein CASSLVWVSTDTQYF.

This chain's CDR3 is CASSQDRARTGNTIYF. The CDR3 DNA is TGTGCCAGCAGCCAAGACAGGGCAAGGACAGGAAACACCATATATTTT. This sequence joins TRBV4-2 and TRBJ1-3; D is possibly TRBD1 (5 bases). There are 16 residues in the CDR3. Germline V lookup: CDR1 LGHNA, CDR2 YNFKEQ. V lost 0 bases, J lost 4 bases, and 13 bases lay in between.

CDR3 in DNA: TGTGCCAGCAGCCTCGCTTGGCAGACCTACGAGCAGTACTTC. This encodes CASSLAWQTYEQYF. V is TRBV5-5 and J is TRBJ2-7; D uncertain. Per germline, CDR1 SGHKS and CDR2 YYEKEE (reference sequence). The CDR3 consists of 14 residues. Deletions cut 4 bases from V and 2 bases from J, with 13 bases between.

The rearrangement links TRBV2 to TRBJ2-7, with D possibly matching TRBD2 (6 bases). This CDR3 comprises 17 residues. Per germline, CDR1 SNHLY and CDR2 FYNNEI. Trimming removed 2 bases at V and 0 bases at J, with 17 bases between. CDR3 region: CASSESGGLASSYEQYF. In DNA, the CDR3 is TGTGCCAGCAGTGAATCAGGAGGTCTAGCGAGCTCCTACGAGCAGTACTTC.

This chain joins TRBV5-4 and TRBJ2-1; 14 bases fit TRBD2. CDR3 length: 15 residues. Germline V lookup: CDR1 SGHNT, CDR2 YYREEE (reference sequence). Losses at the gene ends were 5 bases for V and 9 bases for J; bases not matched to a gene: 7. CDR3 DNA: TGTGCCAGCAGTACGGGGACTAGCGGGAGAGGTGAGCAGTTCTTC. Translation gives CASSTGTSGRGEQFF.

This clone was detected only a few times. V usage is TRBV4-3 and J usage is TRBJ1-4, with 8 bases fitting TRBD1. The length of the CDR3 is 15 residues. CDR1 and CDR2 from the germline V gene are LGHNA and YSLEER. With V trimmed by 4 bases and J by 6 bases, 7 bases remained unmatched. CDR3 in amino acids: CASSPTGDFYEKLFF. As DNA, the CDR3 is TGCGCCAGCAGCCCGACAGGGGATTTTTATGAAAAACTGTTTTTT.

The J gene is TRBJ2-7, the V gene TRBV10-3; 7 bases agree with TRBD1. This CDR3 comprises 15 residues. Germline CDR1 and CDR2: ENHRY and SYGVKD. J lost 2 bases, V lost 2 bases, and 6 bases had no gene match. CDR3 residues: CAISEGAGTAYEQYF. CDR3 DNA sequence: TGTGCCATCAGTGAGGGAGCCGGGACAGCCTACGAGCAGTACTTC.